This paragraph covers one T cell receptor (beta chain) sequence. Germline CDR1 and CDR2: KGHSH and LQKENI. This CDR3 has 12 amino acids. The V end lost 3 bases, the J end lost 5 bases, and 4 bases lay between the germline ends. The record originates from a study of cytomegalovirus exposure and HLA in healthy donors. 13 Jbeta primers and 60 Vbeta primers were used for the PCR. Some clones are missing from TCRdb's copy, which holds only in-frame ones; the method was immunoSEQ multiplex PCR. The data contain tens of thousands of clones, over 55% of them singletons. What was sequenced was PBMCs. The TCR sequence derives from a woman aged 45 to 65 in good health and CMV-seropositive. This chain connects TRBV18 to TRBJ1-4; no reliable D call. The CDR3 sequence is CASSPENEKLFF. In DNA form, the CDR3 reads TGTGCCAGCTCACCTGAGAATGAAAAACTGTTTTTT.